These 31 T cell receptor beta chains share one sample of origin, sequenced in a study of T cell changes during pregnancy in multiple sclerosis. Assay: immunoSEQ multiplex PCR; the TCRdb copy retains only in-frame clones and omits some. This table has about 87,000 clones, roughly 93% appearing once. The sequenced sample was peripheral blood, obtained in the third trimester of pregnancy. These receptors all stem from a female donor in good health, enrolled as a control in a pregnancy study.

The chain uses TRBV28 and TRBJ1-2; D uncertain. The ends were cut back, 2 bases at V and 1 base at J, with 11 bases in the middle. Germline V gene data show CDR1 as MDHEN and CDR2 as SYDVKM. The CDR3 has 15 amino acids. CDR3 amino acids: CASSLVFGGNYGYTF. The CDR3 DNA reads TGTGCCAGCAGTTTAGTTTTTGGAGGTAACTATGGCTACACCTTC.

The V gene is TRBV29-1, the J gene TRBJ1-1; 10 positions agree with TRBD1. CDR1 is SQVTM, CDR2 ANQGSEA, per germline. The CDR3 covers 14 residues. The chain's CDR3 is CSGGTGDKNTEAFF. The CDR3 DNA sequence: TGCAGTGGGGGGACAGGGGACAAAAACACTGAAGCTTTCTTT. Looking up the rest from reference TRBV29-1 and TRBJ1-1 gives the full variable domain: SAVISQKPSRDICQRGTSLTIQCQVDSQVTMMFWYRQQPGQSLTLIATANQGSEATYESGFVIDKFPISRPNLTFSTLTVSNMSPEDSSIYLCSGGTGDKNTEAFFGQGTRLTVV.

The chain's CDR3 is CASSLAAGVPYNEQFF. The DNA for the CDR3 is TGCGCCAGCAGCTTGGCAGCGGGAGTCCCCTACAATGAGCAGTTCTTC. The gene calls are TRBV5-1 and TRBJ2-1; 8 nucleotides agree with TRBD2. There are 16 residues in the CDR3. Looked up from germline, CDR1 is SGHRS and CDR2 is YFSETQ. V was clipped by 0 bases and J by 2 bases; unmatched bases: 4.

J is TRBJ2-2 and V is TRBV20-1; D is undetermined. This CDR3 is 11 amino acids long. From germline, CDR1 is DFQATT and CDR2 SNEGSKA (reference sequence). Trimming removed 5 bases at V and 5 bases at J, with 6 bases between. The CDR3 here is CSAPHTGELFF. CDR3 in DNA: TGCAGTGCTCCCCATACCGGGGAGCTGTTTTTT.

The chain carries TRBV6-1 and TRBJ2-7, with a tentative D call TRBD1 (5 bases). The CDR3 covers 13 residues. The V end was cut by 2 bases, the J end by 6 bases, with 11 bases between. In germline, CDR1 is MNHNS, CDR2 SASEGT. The CDR3 spells CASSEQGSSEQYF. In DNA, the CDR3 is TGTGCCAGCAGTGAACAGGGCTCTTCCGAGCAGTACTTC.

Comments on this clone: The junction differs from germline at one of its ends, possibly a read error. The chain has TRBV7-9 and TRBJ1-4, with TRBD1 identical over 12 bases. This CDR3 contains 18 residues. Germline CDR1 reads SEHNR; CDR2 reads FQNEAQ (reference sequence). The CDR3 sequence is CASSLAGTGGVTNEKLFF. In nucleotides, the CDR3 is TGTGCCAGCAGCCTAGCCGGGACAGGGGGCGTTACTAATGAAAAACTGTTTTTT.

J is TRBJ2-7 and V is TRBV28; D possibly corresponds to TRBD1 (6 bases). CDR1 and CDR2 (germline): MDHEN, SYDVKM. The V and J ends lost 3 bases and 0 bases respectively, with 9 bases between them. The CDR3 extends over 14 amino acids. The CDR3 reads CASSFRGPSYEQYF. The CDR3 DNA is TGTGCCAGCAGTTTCAGGGGACCCTCCTACGAGCAGTACTTC.

The rearrangement uses TRBV5-6 and TRBJ1-2; 9 nucleotides line up with TRBD1. The CDR3 is made up of 17 amino acids. V lost 4 bases and J lost 7; bases outside the gene matches: 17. Germline-derived CDR1 and CDR2 are SGHDT and YYEEEE. CDR3 region: CASSNYLGDRAFGGYTF. The CDR3, as DNA: TGTGCCAGCAGCAACTACCTAGGGGACAGGGCTTTTGGTGGCTACACCTTC.

The J gene is TRBJ2-3, the V gene TRBV29-1; 9 bases match TRBD2. The CDR3 sequence is 13 residues long. V shed 3 bases, J shed 2 bases, and the junction held 0 bases outside the gene matches. Germline loops: CDR1 SQVTM, CDR2 ANQGSEA. The CDR3 DNA sequence: TGCAGCGTTGAGGGACTAGCCACAGATACGCAGTATTTT. Translating it yields CSVEGLATDTQYF.

The genes are TRBV6-1 and TRBJ2-7; no reliable D call. Per the germline V gene, CDR1 is MNHNS and CDR2 is SASEGT. This CDR3 spans 14 amino acids. Trimming removed 2 bases at V and 4 bases at J, with 12 bases between. The CDR3, as DNA: TGTGCCAGCAGTGAAATAGTGATGAGGTACGAGCAGTACTTC. It codes for CASSEIVMRYEQYF.

The genes are TRBV7-2 and TRBJ2-5; a possible D gene is TRBD2 (5 bases). This CDR3 region has 15 residues. V was clipped by 1 base and J by 5 bases, with 14 bases between them. Germline-derived CDR1 and CDR2 are SGHTA and FQGNSA. CDR3 region: CASSLELGEVETQYF. The CDR3, as DNA: TGTGCCAGCAGCTTAGAACTAGGAGAAGTGGAGACCCAGTACTTC.

This chain links TRBV29-1 with TRBJ2-5, with TRBD1 matching over 9 bases. The CDR3 loop spans 15 amino acids. Trimming cost V 5 bases and J 4 bases; bases outside gene matches: 11. Germline V lookup: CDR1 SQVTM, CDR2 ANQGSEA. For the CDR3, the DNA is TGCAGCGTTCGGGACAGGGTTGAAAGGGGAGAGACCCAGTACTTC. Translated: CSVRDRVERGETQYF.

The chain is built from TRBV28 and TRBJ2-7; TRBD1 matches 7 bases. Germline V lookup: CDR1 MDHEN, CDR2 SYDVKM. V was clipped by 6 bases and J by 2 bases; unmatched bases: 4. This CDR3 comprises 13 residues. CDR3 residues: CASRPGQTYEQYF. CDR3 DNA sequence: TGTGCCAGCAGACCGGGACAGACCTACGAGCAGTACTTC.

The chain joins TRBV6-1 to TRBJ2-3, with D unclear. The length of the CDR3 is 13 residues. Per germline, CDR1 MNHNS and CDR2 SASEGT. Trimming removed 8 bases at V and 2 bases at J, with 11 bases between. The CDR3 loop is CASLSQFTDTQYF. Written as DNA, the CDR3 is TGTGCCAGCCTCAGTCAATTCACAGATACGCAGTATTTT.

The chain uses TRBV18 and TRBJ2-5; possible D gene TRBD1, 6 bases. V was shortened by 4 bases and J by 0 bases, with 15 bases between the two germline ends. The CDR3 sequence is 16 residues long. Germline V gives CDR1 KGHSH, CDR2 LQKENI. Written as DNA, the CDR3 is TGTGCCAGCTCACGAAGTACCGGGACACACCAAGAGACCCAGTACTTC. Its translation is CASSRSTGTHQETQYF.

This chain connects TRBV27 to TRBJ2-3, with a tentative D call TRBD2 (6 bases). Germline CDR1 and CDR2: MNHEY and SMNVEV (reference sequence). The CDR3 is 15 residues long. V dropped 2 bases and J dropped 5 bases, with 14 bases sitting between them. The CDR3 here is CASSLVRAGGDTQYF. The CDR3 nucleotides are TGTGCCAGCAGTTTAGTGAGGGCCGGGGGAGATACGCAGTATTTT.

The gene calls are TRBV4-2 and TRBJ2-5, with D perhaps matching TRBD2 (5 bases). From germline, CDR1 is LGHNA and CDR2 YNFKEQ. Trimming stripped 1 base from V and 2 bases from J, with 14 bases between. The CDR3 covers 16 residues. The CDR3 nucleotides read TGTGCCAGCAGCCAAGCCCGGGGAGAACATCAAGAGACCCAGTACTTC. This sequence encodes CASSQARGEHQETQYF.

This clone was seen just once. V is TRBV7-9 and J is TRBJ2-1; 16 positions match TRBD2. This CDR3 has 19 residues. Germline loops: CDR1 SEHNR, CDR2 FQNEAQ (reference sequence). The V gene end was trimmed by 5 bases and the J gene end by 8 bases; junction bases not matched to a gene: 15. Written as DNA, the CDR3 is TGTGCCAGCAGCGAAAATCCGGGACTAGCGGGAGGGGGGGCACATGAGCAGTTCTTC. It is translated as CASSENPGLAGGGAHEQFF.

This chain connects TRBV19 to TRBJ2-7; 15 nucleotides align to TRBD2. The V gene's germline CDR1 is LNHDA and CDR2 SQIVND (reference sequence). Losses at the gene ends were 0 bases for V and 7 bases for J; bases not matched to a gene: 7. The CDR3 sequence is 17 residues long. The DNA for the CDR3 is TGTGCCAGTAGTATAGAACATGGGACTAGCGGGAGGAAAGAGCAGTACTTC. Its protein product is CASSIEHGTSGRKEQYF.

The gene calls are TRBV15 and TRBJ2-1; D might be TRBD1 (6 bases). V lost 3 bases and J 6 bases, leaving 21 bases between the germline ends. This CDR3 is 17 amino acids long. Germline V gene lookup returns CDR1 LNHNV and CDR2 YYDKDF (reference sequence). In nucleotides, the CDR3 is TGTGCCACCAGCAGCATTACAGGGTCGAGAATAGGCAATGAGCAGTTCTTC. Its protein product is CATSSITGSRIGNEQFF.

The DNA of the CDR3 is TGTGCCAGCAGTTTTCGGGACAGGGTTTCCCCCTACGAGCAGTACTTC. As protein: CASSFRDRVSPYEQYF. The J gene is TRBJ2-7, the V gene TRBV28; 9 nucleotides agree with TRBD1. This CDR3 region has 16 residues. Germline V lookup: CDR1 MDHEN, CDR2 SYDVKM. Trimming cost V 3 bases and J 2 bases; bases outside gene matches: 8.

This clone was picked up one time. This chain uses TRBV18 with TRBJ2-1; TRBD2 agrees at 12 bases. In germline, CDR1 is KGHSH, CDR2 LQKENI. J lost 6 bases, V lost 3 bases, and 6 bases had no gene match. This CDR3 region has 16 residues. The CDR3 DNA follows: TGTGCCAGCTCACCCGTGACTAGCGGGAGAGGCAATGAGCAGTTCTTC. Translating gives CASSPVTSGRGNEQFF.

The V call is TRBV5-1, the J call TRBJ2-1; no reliable D call. The CDR3 has 14 amino acids. Trimming stripped 0 bases from V and 0 bases from J, with 4 bases between. CDR1 SGHRS and CDR2 YFSETQ come from the germline V gene. CDR3 sequence (DNA): TGCGCCAGCAGCTTGGGTCGCTCCTACAATGAGCAGTTCTTC. Protein: CASSLGRSYNEQFF.

The rearrangement uses TRBV15 and TRBJ1-4, with D tentatively TRBD1 (6 bases). CDR1 is LNHNV and CDR2 is YYDKDF in the germline V gene (reference sequence). The CDR3 has 18 amino acids. V gave up 1 base and J gave up 0 bases, with 15 bases separating them. The DNA of the CDR3 is TGTGCCACCAGCAGAGTTGAGGGACACCCTGCAACTAATGAAAAACTGTTTTTT. Amino acids: CATSRVEGHPATNEKLFF.

The chain recombines TRBV4-1 with TRBJ2-7; perhaps TRBD2 as D (7 bases). V shed 1 base and J shed 0 bases, with 13 bases lying between them. The CDR3 length is 16 residues. Per germline, CDR1 MGHRA and CDR2 YSYEKL. The CDR3 protein is CASSQGGGLSSYEQYF. The CDR3 region has the DNA TGCGCCAGCAGCCAAGGGGGGGGCCTTAGCTCCTACGAGCAGTACTTC.

This sequence joins TRBV27 and TRBJ2-2, with 14 bases lining up with TRBD2. Germline CDR1 MNHEY, CDR2 SMNVEV (reference sequence). V shed 5 bases and J 5 bases; nucleotides not matched to a gene: 13. CDR3 length: 19 residues. The CDR3 protein is CASSRPGLAGDILTGELFF. The CDR3 bases are TGTGCCAGCAGTCGACCGGGACTAGCGGGAGATATTTTAACCGGGGAGCTGTTTTTT.

V gene TRBV9 combines with J gene TRBJ2-3; D is perhaps TRBD2 (6 bases). CDR3 length: 16 amino acids. V lost 2 bases and J 2 bases, leaving 15 bases between the germline ends. Germline V lookup: CDR1 SGDLS, CDR2 YYNGEE. The CDR3 here is CASSVSGGSYTDTQYF. The DNA of the CDR3 is TGTGCCAGCAGCGTGAGTGGGGGGAGCTACACAGATACGCAGTATTTT. Full variable domain (outside the CDR3, taken from reference TRBV9 and TRBJ2-3): DSGVTQTPKHLITATGQRVTLRCSPRSGDLSVYWYQQSLDQGLQFLIQYYNGEERAKGNILERFSAQQFPDLHSELNLSSLELGDSALYFCASSVSGGSYTDTQYFGPGTRLTVL.

This clone has just one count. The chain joins TRBV11-2 to TRBJ1-3, with TRBD1 matching over 8 bases. The CDR3 contains 15 residues. Germline CDR1 reads SGHAT; CDR2 reads FQNNGV. With 4 bases clipped from V and 0 bases from J, the junction kept 2 bases outside the gene matches. The CDR3, as DNA: TGTGCCAGCAGCTGGGGACAGGCCTCTGGAAACACCATATATTTT. Translated: CASSWGQASGNTIYF.

This chain joins TRBV7-2 and TRBJ2-1, with TRBD2 matching 9 bases. V lost 2 bases to trimming and J lost 7 bases; unmatched junction nucleotides: 9. Germline V gives CDR1 SGHTA, CDR2 FQGNSA. CDR3 size: 16 residues. The CDR3 spells CASSLLSGTSRNEQFF. CDR3 DNA: TGTGCCAGCAGCTTACTCTCCGGGACTAGCAGAAATGAGCAGTTCTTC. Looking up the rest from reference TRBV7-2 and TRBJ2-1 gives the full variable domain: GAGVSQSPSNKVTEKGKDVELRCDPISGHTALYWYRQSLGQGLEFLIYFQGNSAPDKSGLPSDRFSAERTGGSVSTLTIQRTQQEDSAVYLCASSLLSGTSRNEQFFGPGTRLTVL.

This clone was counted once. In DNA, the CDR3 is TGTGCCAGCAGCGGGGTCAGGGGGTCTTCCTACGAGCAGTACTTC. Amino acid sequence: CASSGVRGSSYEQYF. This chain uses TRBV28 with TRBJ2-7, with 7 bases identical to TRBD1. Trimming cost V 6 bases and J 1 base; bases outside gene matches: 9. Germline V gene lookup returns CDR1 MDHEN and CDR2 SYDVKM. The CDR3 contains 15 residues.

The chain joins TRBV10-3 to TRBJ2-3, with D tentatively TRBD2 (5 bases). From germline, CDR1 is ENHRY and CDR2 SYGVKD. V lost 6 bases and J lost 1, with 20 bases in between. CDR3 length: 17 amino acids. CDR3 amino acids: CAIRDSTGEGGTDTQYF. DNA of the CDR3: TGTGCCATCAGGGATTCGACTGGCGAGGGTGGCACAGATACGCAGTATTTT.